A single sample is the source of the 20 T cell receptor beta chains below, sequenced in a study of radiation and T cells in renal cell carcinoma. Assay used: immunoSEQ multiplex PCR; TCRdb lists only in-frame clones, some missing. The sample shows roughly 130,000 clones, roughly 90% of them seen only once. Regarding time point: baseline pretreatment blood. Treatment defined: 15 Gy SBRT to primary tumor, nephrectomy 4 weeks later. This specimen was blood, taken from a patient whose treatment included radiotherapy and nephrectomy. The receptors shown here come from a woman in her forties or fifties with renal cell carcinoma.

The V and J genes are TRBV4-3 and TRBJ1-1, with TRBD1 identical over 8 bases. Germline V CDR1 and CDR2: LGHNA, YSLEER. V lost 4 bases to trimming and J lost 1 base; unmatched junction nucleotides: 2. This CDR3 contains 14 residues. The CDR3 DNA follows: TGCGCCAGCAGCCCACAGGGGGGGAACACTGAAGCTTTCTTT. Protein: CASSPQGGNTEAFF.

This clone has a single count. It is likely a read error, because the conserved phenylalanine at the end of the CDR3 is missing. The rearrangement uses TRBV5-4 and TRBJ1-2; perhaps TRBD1 as D (5 bases). This CDR3 is built from 13 residues. Germline CDR1 and CDR2: SGHNT and YYREEE (reference sequence). Deletions cut 2 bases from V and 8 bases from J, with 13 bases between. The chain's CDR3 is CASSFMGVNGYTL. Written as DNA, the CDR3 is TGTGCCAGCAGCTTCATGGGGGTAAACGGCTACACCCTC.

The chain couples TRBV5-5 to TRBJ2-2; maybe TRBD2 (6 bases). V lost 4 bases, J lost 4 bases, and 8 bases lay in between. Germline CDR1 and CDR2: SGHKS and YYEKEE (reference sequence). The CDR3 sequence is 13 residues long. In DNA form, the CDR3 reads TGTGCCAGCAGCCCGGAGGGCACCGGGGAGCTGTTTTTT. This codes for CASSPEGTGELFF. The variable domain in full, with the rest retrieved from reference TRBV5-5 and TRBJ2-2, is DAGVTQSPTHLIKTRGQQVTLRCSPISGHKSVSWYQQVLGQGPQFIFQYYEKEERGRGNFPDRFSARQFPNYSSELNVNALLLGDSALYLCASSPEGTGELFFGEGSRLTVL.

The chain is built from TRBV29-1 and TRBJ1-1; 8 bases match TRBD1. CDR3 length equals 14 residues. Germline V CDR1 and CDR2: SQVTM, ANQGSEA. The junction had 10 bases not matched to a gene; V was cut back by 7 bases and J by 3 bases. The CDR3 sequence: CSAGTGVGDTEAFF. The CDR3 DNA sequence: TGCAGCGCAGGGACAGGCGTTGGGGACACTGAAGCTTTCTTT.

The chain employs TRBV14 and TRBJ2-5; D tentatively fits TRBD1 or TRBD2 (5 bases each). The V end was cut by 5 bases, the J end by 7 bases, with 11 bases between. CDR1 is SGHDN and CDR2 is FVKESK in the germline V gene. The CDR3 has 12 amino acids. In DNA, the CDR3 is TGTGCCAGCAGCGGGGCTGCGGGGACCCAGTACTTC. It specifies CASSGAAGTQYF.

The rearrangement uses TRBV1 and TRBJ1-1. TRBV1 counts as a pseudogene. The CDR3 has 19 amino acids. CDR3 loop: CTSSQGRTSLKRMNTEAFF. The CDR3, as DNA: TGCACCAGCAGCCAAGGACGAACGAGCCTTAAGAGGATGAACACTGAAGCTTTCTTT.

The V gene is TRBV6-5, the J gene TRBJ1-2, with unresolved D. V lost 2 bases, J lost 7 bases, and 5 bases lay in between. The CDR3 consists of 11 residues. Looked up from germline, CDR1 is MNHEY and CDR2 is SVGAGI. The CDR3 reads CASSYGGGYTF. The CDR3 DNA reads TGTGCCAGCAGTTACGGAGGTGGCTACACCTTC.

This rearrangement joins TRBV19 to TRBJ2-5; D not certain. This CDR3 has 12 amino acids. Deletions cut 5 bases from V and 5 bases from J, with 9 bases between. Per germline, CDR1 LNHDA and CDR2 SQIVND (reference sequence). In nucleotides, the CDR3 is TGTGCCAGTAGTGGGGTTCGGGAGACCCAGTACTTC. Translated: CASSGVRETQYF. Using reference TRBV19 and TRBJ2-5 for the parts outside the CDR3, the full variable domain is DGGITQSPKYLFRKEGQNVTLSCEQNLNHDAMYWYRQDPGQGLRLIYYSQIVNDFQKGDIAEGYSVSREKKESFPLTVTSAQKNPTAFYLCASSGVRETQYFGPGTRLLVL.

The gene calls are TRBV5-5 and TRBJ1-5; the D gene is possibly TRBD1 (5 bases). Germline CDR1 SGHKS, CDR2 YYEKEE (reference sequence). This CDR3 region has 14 residues. With 1 base removed from V and 6 bases from J, the gap between germline ends came to 11 bases. The CDR3 DNA reads TGTGCCAGCAGCTTGACCGGGGGAGGTCAGCCCCAGCATTTT. Encoded protein: CASSLTGGGQPQHF.

The chain carries TRBV19 and TRBJ2-2, with 10 bases fitting TRBD1. Germline V gives CDR1 LNHDA, CDR2 SQIVND (reference sequence). This CDR3 is built from 17 residues. J lost 5 bases, V lost 7 bases, and 13 bases had no gene match. The CDR3 DNA is TGTGCCAGTACCCCCCCGGGTCGGACAGGGGGAACCGGGGAGCTGTTTTTT. This codes for CASTPPGRTGGTGELFF.

The chain has TRBV18 and TRBJ2-7; 10 nucleotides line up with TRBD1. V dropped 1 base and J dropped 5; count of bases not matched to a gene: 11. CDR3 length: 17 residues. Germline V CDR1 and CDR2: KGHSH, LQKENI. CDR3 nucleotide sequence: TGTGCCAGCTCACCACTACAGCAAGGACAGGGGGGTAACGAGCAGTACTTC. The encoded protein is CASSPLQQGQGGNEQYF.

The chain employs TRBV4-2 and TRBJ2-7; TRBD1 matches at 8 bases. CDR3 length equals 16 residues. Germline V gene sequence: CDR1 LGHNA, CDR2 YNFKEQ. Losses at the gene ends were 0 bases for V and 6 bases for J; bases not matched to a gene: 10. The CDR3 is CASSQDGGQGRGEQYF. The CDR3 DNA reads as TGTGCCAGCAGCCAAGATGGAGGACAGGGACGGGGCGAGCAGTACTTC.

This chain connects TRBV28 to TRBJ1-1; the D gene is possibly TRBD1 (5 bases). Trimming removed 5 bases at V and 1 base at J, with 11 bases between. CDR3 length: 14 residues. Looked up from germline, CDR1 is MDHEN and CDR2 is SYDVKM. The CDR3 is CASSTRDRNTEAFF. CDR3 nucleotides: TGTGCCAGCAGTACCAGGGATCGGAACACTGAAGCTTTCTTT.

The rearrangement uses TRBV6-5 and TRBJ2-5, with D maybe TRBD1 (6 bases). The DNA end lines up better with TRBJ2-7; the J call may be wrong. Germline CDR1 reads MNHEY; CDR2 reads SVGAGI. The length of the CDR3 is 13 residues. This chain's CDR3 is CASSYGQFYEQYF. Here the CDR3 DNA reads TGTGCCAGCAGTTACGGACAGTTCTACGAGCAGTACTTC.

The chain combines TRBV2 with TRBJ1-2, with D hard to call. CDR1 is SNHLY, CDR2 FYNNEI, per germline. CDR3 length equals 12 residues. V shed 4 bases and J shed 2 bases, with 5 bases lying between them. The CDR3 coding sequence is TGTGCCAGCAGTGCTAACAACTATGGCTACACCTTC. Residues: CASSANNYGYTF.

Worth noting for this clone: Other DNA sequences in this specimen translate into the identical CDR3. CDR3 amino acids: CASSLARETQYF. For the CDR3, the DNA is TGTGCCAGCAGCTTAGCTAGGGAGACCCAGTACTTC. V gene TRBV7-2 combines with J gene TRBJ2-5; D uncertain. Trimming removed 0 bases from V and 5 bases from J, with 4 bases in between. The germline V gene has CDR1 SGHTA and CDR2 FQGNSA. The CDR3 contains 12 residues.

CDR3 sequence (DNA): TGCGCCAGCAGCTTGGGGAGTCAGAGTAGGAATGAGCAGTTCTTC. It translates to CASSLGSQSRNEQFF. The chain recombines TRBV5-1 with TRBJ2-1; D remains unclear. CDR1 and CDR2 (germline): SGHRS, YFSETQ. V lost 0 bases and J 7 bases, leaving 14 bases between the germline ends. The CDR3 sequence is 15 residues long.

The V and J genes are TRBV5-1 and TRBJ2-5; the D gene is possibly TRBD1 (6 bases). The V gene's germline CDR1 is SGHRS and CDR2 YFSETQ. This CDR3 is built from 13 residues. Trimming took off 2 bases at V and 5 bases at J, with 10 bases between the two ends. The CDR3 coding sequence is TGCGCCAGCAGCTTTGGTAGGGGGGAGACCCAGTACTTC. Translating gives CASSFGRGETQYF.

The rearrangement joins TRBV18 to TRBJ2-5, with a possible D match to TRBD2 (6 bases). V was pared by 6 bases and J by 1 base, with 9 bases between. Germline CDR1 and CDR2: KGHSH and LQKENI. The CDR3 has 13 residues. CDR3 sequence: CASSFGGQETQYF. DNA for the CDR3: TGTGCCAGCTCCTTCGGGGGCCAAGAGACCCAGTACTTC.

The chain is built from TRBV6-5 and TRBJ2-2; the match to TRBD1 covers 10 bases. This CDR3 spans 16 amino acids. Looked up from germline, CDR1 is MNHEY and CDR2 is SVGAGI. Unmatched junction bases numbered 7, after V lost 4 bases and J lost 5 bases. CDR3 loop: CASSSPGQGITGELFF. In DNA form, the CDR3 reads TGTGCCAGCAGTTCTCCGGGACAGGGGATTACCGGGGAGCTGTTTTTT.